The 32 T cell receptor beta chains below were found in one sample sequenced in a study of blood T cell repertoires in COVID-19. Method: immunoSEQ multiplex PCR; TCRdb's copy keeps in-frame clones and lacks some. The data hold approximately 93,000 clones, with just over 85% observed a single time. The specimen was peripheral blood. Every receptor here comes from a man in his fifties or sixties with active or convalescent COVID-19.

The chain employs TRBV7-2 and TRBJ1-2, with TRBD1 matching 10 bases. With V trimmed by 5 bases and J by 8 bases, 8 bases remained unmatched. There are 14 residues in the CDR3. Germline lookup yields CDR1 SGHTA and CDR2 FQGNSA. As DNA, the CDR3 is TGTGCCAGCAGCCCAGACAGGGGGCGCGAGGGCTACACCTTC. Translation: CASSPDRGREGYTF.

The chain uses TRBV4-1 and TRBJ2-5; 8 bases match TRBD2. CDR3 size: 17 residues. V was clipped by 4 bases and J by 5 bases; unmatched bases: 15. The V gene's germline CDR1 is MGHRA and CDR2 YSYEKL. This CDR3 is CASSLMIGAGVSETQYF. CDR3 nucleotides: TGCGCCAGCAGCCTAATGATTGGAGCGGGGGTATCGGAGACCCAGTACTTC.

The chain links TRBV5-1 to TRBJ1-2; 10 bases map to TRBD1. With 3 bases clipped from V and 7 bases from J, the junction kept 9 bases outside the gene matches. Germline V lookup: CDR1 SGHRS, CDR2 YFSETQ. The CDR3 runs 15 residues. The CDR3 spells CASSSETGGVAGYTF. Here the CDR3 DNA reads TGCGCCAGCAGCTCGGAGACAGGGGGCGTTGCTGGCTACACCTTC.

Only a few counts were recorded for this clone. J is TRBJ2-7 and V is TRBV5-1; 8 nucleotides align to TRBD1. The junction had 11 bases not matched to a gene; V was cut back by 6 bases and J by 3 bases. There are 15 residues in the CDR3. The germline gives CDR1 SGHRS, CDR2 YFSETQ. CDR3 DNA sequence: TGCGCCAGCACATTATTCCCTGGACAGGGCTACGAGCAGTACTTC. Amino acids: CASTLFPGQGYEQYF.

The chain links TRBV19 to TRBJ1-5; 7 nucleotides agree with TRBD1. Germline trimming cut 5 bases from V and 4 bases from J; bases unmatched to any gene: 11. This CDR3 region has 16 residues. The germline gives CDR1 LNHDA, CDR2 SQIVND (reference sequence). The CDR3 region has the DNA TGTGCCAGTAGTCCAAGGAGGGGGCTTTGGAATCAGCCCCAGCATTTT. Encoded protein: CASSPRRGLWNQPQHF.

The chain links TRBV19 to TRBJ1-5; 7 bases match TRBD1. V was pared by 6 bases and J by 6 bases, with 17 bases of the junction left unmatched. This CDR3 has 17 amino acids. CDR1 and CDR2 (germline): LNHDA, SQIVND (reference sequence). This chain's CDR3 is CASSPGQAKGLSQPQHF. The CDR3 nucleotides read TGTGCCAGTAGCCCTGGACAGGCGAAGGGGTTGAGTCAGCCCCAGCATTTT.

This chain connects TRBV29-1 to TRBJ2-3; 9 nucleotides align to TRBD1. The CDR3 totals 14 residues. V gave up 6 bases and J gave up 2 bases; unmatched junction bases: 6. CDR1 is SQVTM, CDR2 ANQGSEA, per germline. The CDR3 nucleotides read TGCAGCGTCAAGACAGGGGGTAACACAGATACGCAGTATTTT. It is translated as CSVKTGGNTDTQYF.

The chain carries TRBV4-3 and TRBJ1-5; D not certain. The CDR3 covers 17 residues. Trimming left V 0 bases short and J 3 bases short, with 15 bases between. Germline V gene lookup returns CDR1 LGHNA and CDR2 YSLEER. CDR3 nucleotide sequence: TGCGCCAGCAGCCAAGACATAACGGGAGAGGCCAATCAGCCCCAGCATTTT. Encoded protein: CASSQDITGEANQPQHF.

The chain carries TRBV5-1 and TRBJ1-3; 8 bases match TRBD1. The junction had 4 bases not matched to a gene; V was cut back by 4 bases and J by 4 bases. The CDR3 loop spans 14 amino acids. In germline, CDR1 is SGHRS, CDR2 YFSETQ. The CDR3 bases are TGCGCCAGCAGCCAGGACAGGGCCGGAAACACCATATATTTT. Translation: CASSQDRAGNTIYF.

The gene calls are TRBV25-1 and TRBJ2-3, with D maybe TRBD1 (7 bases). The CDR3 totals 16 residues. Germline lookup yields CDR1 MGHDK and CDR2 SYGVNS. Trimming shortened V by 6 bases and J by 4 bases, and 20 bases separated the two germline ends. This chain's CDR3 is CASSPGQRALSDTQYF. The CDR3 nucleotides are TGTGCCAGCAGCCCGGGACAGCGGGCTTTATCAGATACGCAGTATTTT.

This clone came up a few times. V usage is TRBV4-1 and J usage is TRBJ1-5; D is uncertain. Germline loops: CDR1 MGHRA, CDR2 YSYEKL. The CDR3 contains 18 residues. V lost 1 base and J 2 bases, leaving 18 bases between the germline ends. The CDR3, as DNA: TGCGCCAGCAGCCAAGCATCGTGGCGGGGTTATGGCAATCAGCCCCAGCATTTT. Amino acid sequence: CASSQASWRGYGNQPQHF.

The chain uses TRBV19 and TRBJ2-7; TRBD1 is a possible D gene (6 bases). Germline CDR1 is LNHDA and CDR2 is SQIVND (reference sequence). Trimming pared 4 bases from V and 5 bases from J, leaving 9 bases between. The CDR3 contains 12 residues. The CDR3 DNA sequence: TGTGCCAGTAGTACAGGGGTCCACGAGCAGTACTTC. Protein sequence: CASSTGVHEQYF.

The CDR3 sequence is CASSLRRDNQPQHF. In DNA form, the CDR3 reads TGTGCCAGCAGTTTGCGACGGGATAATCAGCCCCAGCATTTT. The chain recombines TRBV6-5 with TRBJ1-5; D gene unclear. The CDR3 is 14 residues long. Germline CDR1 reads MNHEY; CDR2 reads SVGAGI. Trimming took 4 bases from V and 4 from J, leaving 11 bases between them.

V gene TRBV3-1 (or the pseudogene TRBV3-2) combines with J gene TRBJ2-1, with 7 bases fitting TRBD2. V shed 2 bases and J 7 bases; nucleotides not matched to a gene: 14. The germline V gene has CDR1 LGHDT and CDR2 YNNKEL (reference sequence). This CDR3 is 17 amino acids long. The CDR3 region is CASSQTTGTPSGNEQFF. CDR3 nucleotide sequence: TGTGCCAGCAGCCAAACTACCGGGACTCCTAGCGGAAATGAGCAGTTCTTC.

The chain combines TRBV30 with TRBJ2-1; 10 bases align to TRBD2. The CDR3 has 15 residues. The junction had 3 bases not matched to a gene; V was cut back by 0 bases and J by 4 bases. CDR1 and CDR2 (germline): GTSNPN, SVGIG (reference sequence). The CDR3 nucleotides are TGTGCCTGGAGTGTAGGGACTAGCGCGTACAATGAGCAGTTCTTC. As protein: CAWSVGTSAYNEQFF.

The chain links TRBV28 to TRBJ2-2; maybe TRBD1 (5 bases). The V gene lost 7 bases and the J gene lost 3 bases, with 12 bases spanning the gap. CDR1 is MDHEN and CDR2 is SYDVKM in the germline V gene. The CDR3 covers 14 residues. For the CDR3, the DNA is TGTGCCAGCAAAAAATCAGGGTACACCGGGGAGCTGTTTTTT. This sequence encodes CASKKSGYTGELFF.

As DNA, the CDR3 is TGTGCCAGTGGGACAGGGGCGTGGGAGCTGTTTTTT. Translation gives CASGTGAWELFF. The chain links TRBV19 to TRBJ2-2, with 10 bases identical to TRBD1. Unmatched junction bases numbered 3, after V lost 8 bases and J lost 9 bases. The CDR3 extends over 12 amino acids. The germline gives CDR1 LNHDA, CDR2 SQIVND (reference sequence).

The chain couples TRBV7-2 to TRBJ2-1; perhaps TRBD1 as D (6 bases). There are 18 residues in the CDR3. V lost 1 base and J 7 bases, leaving 23 bases between the germline ends. Per the germline V gene, CDR1 is SGHTA and CDR2 is FQGNSA. CDR3 amino acids: CASSLEGRGLRIMNEQFF. DNA for the CDR3: TGTGCCAGCAGCTTAGAGGGCAGGGGTCTTAGGATTATGAATGAGCAGTTCTTC.

By proportion, this clone is medium-sized (0.01 to 0.1%). Other DNA sequences in the same sample also yield this CDR3. The rearrangement links TRBV9 to TRBJ2-5; 8 bases map to TRBD2. The CDR3 is 15 residues long. Trimming removed 0 bases from V and 4 bases from J; junction bases left unmatched: 5. Germline CDR1 reads SGDLS; CDR2 reads YYNGEE. The CDR3 is CASSVAGAGGETQYF. CDR3 DNA: TGTGCCAGCAGCGTAGCCGGGGCGGGGGGAGAGACCCAGTACTTC.

This clone occurred a few times. The chain recombines TRBV12-3 or TRBV12-4 with TRBJ1-1; no clear D gene. The germline V and J ends were trimmed by 5 bases and 1 base, with 8 bases remaining between them. This CDR3 comprises 13 residues. CDR3 nucleotides: TGTGCCAGCAGTCCCCGACAGAACACTGAAGCTTTCTTT. This codes for CASSPRQNTEAFF.

The CDR3 bases are TGCGCCAGCAGCCAAGGGACAGGGAATCAGCCCCAGCATTTT. Translating gives CASSQGTGNQPQHF. This chain joins TRBV5-1 and TRBJ1-5, with 9 bases identical to TRBD1. V gave up 4 bases and J gave up 4 bases; unmatched junction bases: 3. The CDR3 is made up of 14 amino acids. Germline values: CDR1 SGHRS, CDR2 YFSETQ.

The gene calls are TRBV19 and TRBJ2-7, with D perhaps matching TRBD2 (5 bases). V was trimmed by 2 bases and J by 5 bases, leaving 13 bases between them. The CDR3 has 14 amino acids. Looked up from germline, CDR1 is LNHDA and CDR2 is SQIVND (reference sequence). The CDR3 coding sequence is TGTGCCAGTAGTATATCAGAGGGATTCGACGAGCAGTACTTC. Residues: CASSISEGFDEQYF.

The chain employs TRBV12-5 and TRBJ2-7; D perhaps matches TRBD1 (6 bases). Germline V gene sequence: CDR1 LGHNT, CDR2 FRNRAP. Trimming removed 1 base at V and 2 bases at J, with 12 bases between. The CDR3 has 15 residues. Here the CDR3 reads CASGLGTGYTYEQYF. The DNA of the CDR3 is TGTGCTAGTGGTTTGGGAACAGGGTATACCTACGAGCAGTACTTC.

This clone was counted a single time. The J gene is TRBJ1-4, the V gene TRBV2; no definite D call. Germline V gene lookup returns CDR1 SNHLY and CDR2 FYNNEI. Trimming took off 7 bases at V and 8 bases at J, with 20 bases between the two ends. The CDR3 spans 15 residues. CDR3 region: CASTPKRASVEKLFF. The CDR3 region has the DNA TGTGCCAGCACCCCCAAGAGGGCGAGTGTAGAAAAACTGTTTTTT.

The rearrangement uses TRBV11-2 and TRBJ2-7; perhaps TRBD2 as D (6 bases). The CDR3 has 16 residues. Germline V CDR1 and CDR2: SGHAT, FQNNGV. Trimming removed 5 bases from V and 0 bases from J, with 17 bases in between. CDR3 bases: TGTGCCAGCAGCCCCGGTATTCGGGAGAGCTCCTACGAGCAGTACTTC. This translates into CASSPGIRESSYEQYF.

The rearrangement uses TRBV15 and TRBJ1-5, with TRBD1 identical over 7 bases. CDR1 and CDR2 from the germline V gene are LNHNV and YYDKDF (reference sequence). This CDR3 comprises 14 residues. With 1 base clipped from V and 7 bases from J, the junction kept 4 bases outside the gene matches. The CDR3 loop reads CATSRVTGNQPQHF. For the CDR3, the DNA is TGTGCCACCAGCAGAGTGACAGGGAACCAGCCCCAGCATTTT.

The CDR3 DNA reads TGTGCCACCAGTGATCATACAGGGGTGAGAGCTTTCTTT. Its translation: CATSDHTGVRAFF. The rearrangement joins TRBV24-1 to TRBJ1-1, with 7 bases identical to TRBD1. Trimming removed 3 bases from V and 10 bases from J; junction bases left unmatched: 7. The CDR3 totals 13 residues. CDR1 is KGHDR, CDR2 SFDVKD, per germline.

The V gene is TRBV7-9, the J gene TRBJ2-7; 8 bases fit TRBD1. The CDR3 length is 17 residues. Germline values: CDR1 SEHNR, CDR2 FQNEAQ (reference sequence). Trimming at V came to 1 base and at J to 4 bases, leaving 12 bases not matched to a gene. CDR3 protein: CASSLDGAGGAPYEQYF. CDR3 bases: TGTGCCAGCAGCTTAGACGGGGCAGGGGGCGCTCCTTACGAGCAGTACTTC.

This clone was counted once. This chain links TRBV19 with TRBJ1-3, with 7 bases lining up with TRBD1. This CDR3 is built from 21 residues. Trimming cost V 4 bases and J 0 bases; bases outside gene matches: 21. Germline CDR1 is LNHDA and CDR2 is SQIVND (reference sequence). CDR3 nucleotide sequence: TGTGCCAGTAGTACCTACGCGGTCGTCGGGACAGAAGAATTCTCTGGAAACACCATATATTTT. Translation: CASSTYAVVGTEEFSGNTIYF.

This clone was seen a handful of times. The CDR3 coding sequence is TGTGCCAGCAGCACCCGCCGGACTAGCGGAAGTGGCATTCAGTACTTC. This codes for CASSTRRTSGSGIQYF. The chain carries TRBV27 and TRBJ2-4; 10 positions agree with TRBD2. Per germline, CDR1 MNHEY and CDR2 SMNVEV (reference sequence). J gave up 9 bases and V 6 bases, and 14 bases lay outside the gene matches. The CDR3 runs to 16 residues.

The chain carries TRBV12-3 or TRBV12-4 and TRBJ2-7, with D hard to call. This CDR3 has 13 residues. V was cut by 4 bases and J by 6 bases, with 13 bases left in between. The CDR3: CASSSERGVEQYF. CDR3 sequence (DNA): TGTGCCAGCAGTTCCGAACGAGGTGTCGAGCAGTACTTC.

This chain connects TRBV30 to TRBJ1-5; D is perhaps TRBD1 (6 bases). This CDR3 comprises 15 residues. The V and J ends lost 3 bases and 2 bases respectively, with 14 bases between them. Germline V gene lookup returns CDR1 GTSNPN and CDR2 SVGIG (reference sequence). The CDR3 coding sequence is TGTGCCTGGAGGCCCAAAGGGGGGGGCAATCAGCCCCAGCATTTT. It encodes CAWRPKGGGNQPQHF.